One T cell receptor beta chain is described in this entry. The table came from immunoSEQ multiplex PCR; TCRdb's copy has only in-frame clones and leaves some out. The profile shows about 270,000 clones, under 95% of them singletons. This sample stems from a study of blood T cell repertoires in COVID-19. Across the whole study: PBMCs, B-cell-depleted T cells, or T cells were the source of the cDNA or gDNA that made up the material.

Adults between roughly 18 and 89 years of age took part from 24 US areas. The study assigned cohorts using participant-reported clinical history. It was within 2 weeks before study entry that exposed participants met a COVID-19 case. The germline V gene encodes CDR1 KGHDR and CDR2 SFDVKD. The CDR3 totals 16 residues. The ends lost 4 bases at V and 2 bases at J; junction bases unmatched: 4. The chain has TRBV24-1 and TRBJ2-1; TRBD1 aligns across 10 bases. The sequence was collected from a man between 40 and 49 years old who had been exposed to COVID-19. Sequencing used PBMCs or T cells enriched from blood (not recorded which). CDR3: CATSDPDRGTYNEQFF. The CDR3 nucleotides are TGTGCCACCAGTGACCCGGACAGGGGGACCTACAATGAGCAGTTCTTC.